A single sample gave rise to the 4 T cell receptor beta chains below, sequenced in a study of cytomegalovirus exposure and HLA in healthy donors. PCR primers comprised 60 Vbeta and 13 Jbeta primers. Assay: immunoSEQ multiplex PCR; the TCRdb copy retains only in-frame clones and omits some. There are 200,000 or so clones in the sample; roughly 90% occur only once, and 0.2% to 0.3% lies in the top ten. The sequencing input was PBMCs. These receptors were obtained from a girl under three years old in good health and CMV-seronegative.

This chain joins TRBV14 and TRBJ2-2; the match to TRBD2 covers 7 bases. The J segment lost 1 base and the V segment lost 2 bases, leaving 7 bases of the junction unmatched. The V gene's germline CDR1 is SGHDN and CDR2 FVKESK. This CDR3 region has 17 residues. In DNA form, the CDR3 reads TGTGCCAGCAGCCAAACCCGGCTAGCGGTGAACACCGGGGAGCTGTTTTTT. Encoded protein: CASSQTRLAVNTGELFF.

The chain has TRBV27 and TRBJ2-2, with a tentative D call TRBD1 (5 bases). Germline V gene sequence: CDR1 MNHEY, CDR2 SMNVEV (reference sequence). This CDR3 is built from 14 residues. The V end lost 5 bases, the J end lost 2 bases, and 9 bases lay between the germline ends. The CDR3 DNA reads TGTGCCAGCAGTCCTCAGGGTAACACCGGGGAGCTGTTTTTT. Translation gives CASSPQGNTGELFF.

V usage is TRBV5-1 and J usage is TRBJ1-1; D unresolved. This CDR3 has 13 amino acids. Germline CDR1 is SGHRS and CDR2 is YFSETQ. Trimming took 4 bases from V and 5 from J, leaving 12 bases between them. CDR3 in amino acids: CASSTFGETEAFF. In nucleotides, the CDR3 is TGCGCCAGCAGCACCTTTGGGGAGACTGAAGCTTTCTTT.

The chain employs TRBV25-1 and TRBJ2-4, with TRBD2 matching 9 bases. Looked up from germline, CDR1 is MGHDK and CDR2 is SYGVNS. V was clipped by 4 bases and J by 6 bases; unmatched bases: 7. This CDR3 comprises 15 residues. CDR3 DNA: TGTGCCAGCAGTGCAGCCGGGACTAGCAGAAACATTCAGTACTTC. This gives the protein CASSAAGTSRNIQYF.